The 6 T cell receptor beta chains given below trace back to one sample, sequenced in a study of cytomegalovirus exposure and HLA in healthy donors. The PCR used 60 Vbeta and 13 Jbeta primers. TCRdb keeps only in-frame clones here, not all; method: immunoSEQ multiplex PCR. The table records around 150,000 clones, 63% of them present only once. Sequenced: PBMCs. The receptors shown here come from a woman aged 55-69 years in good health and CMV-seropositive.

CDR3 in amino acids: CASSFRGSTEAFF. The CDR3 DNA reads TGTGCCAGCAGTTTCCGAGGCAGCACTGAAGCTTTCTTT. The rearrangement links TRBV28 to TRBJ1-1; D gene unclear. Between the trimmed V and J ends, which lost 3 bases and 4 bases, there was a span of 9 bases. CDR1 MDHEN and CDR2 SYDVKM come from the germline V gene. CDR3 length: 13 residues.

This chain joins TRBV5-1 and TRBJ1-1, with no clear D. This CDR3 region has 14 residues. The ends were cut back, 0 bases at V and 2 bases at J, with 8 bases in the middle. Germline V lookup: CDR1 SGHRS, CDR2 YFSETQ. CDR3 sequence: CASSLGRVNTEAFF. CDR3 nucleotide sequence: TGCGCCAGCAGCTTGGGGCGGGTAAACACTGAAGCTTTCTTT.

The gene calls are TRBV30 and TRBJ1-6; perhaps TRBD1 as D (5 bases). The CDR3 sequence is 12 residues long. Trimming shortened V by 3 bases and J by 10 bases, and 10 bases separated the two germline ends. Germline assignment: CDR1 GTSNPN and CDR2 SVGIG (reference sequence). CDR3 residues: CAWRDILSPLHF. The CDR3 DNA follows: TGTGCCTGGAGGGACATCCTGTCACCCCTCCACTTT.

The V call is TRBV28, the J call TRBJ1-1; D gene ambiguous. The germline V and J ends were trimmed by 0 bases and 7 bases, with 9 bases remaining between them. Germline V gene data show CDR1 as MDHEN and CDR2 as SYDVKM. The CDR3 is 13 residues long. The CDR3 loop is CASSLWGIGEAFF. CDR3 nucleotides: TGTGCCAGCAGTTTATGGGGCATCGGTGAAGCTTTCTTT.

The DNA of the CDR3 is TGTGCCAGCAGCCAAGAAGGGACTAGCGGGAGTCTAAATACGCAGTATTTT. The encoded protein is CASSQEGTSGSLNTQYF. V usage is TRBV4-2 and J usage is TRBJ2-3; 14 bases are shared with TRBD2. CDR1 and CDR2 from the germline V gene are LGHNA and YNFKEQ. CDR3 length: 17 residues. V lost 0 bases, J lost 7 bases, and 6 bases stayed unmatched.

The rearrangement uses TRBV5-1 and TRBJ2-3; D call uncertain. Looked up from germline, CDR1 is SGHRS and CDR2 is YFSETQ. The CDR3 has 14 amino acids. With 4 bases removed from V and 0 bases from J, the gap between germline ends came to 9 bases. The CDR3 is CASSETASTDTQYF. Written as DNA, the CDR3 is TGCGCCAGCAGCGAAACAGCTAGCACAGATACGCAGTATTTT.